This TCR beta chain was profiled in a study of blood T cell repertoires in COVID-19. For the study at large: COVID-19 samples, acute and convalescent, were from the United States, Italy and Spain.

Profiling relied on immunoSEQ multiplex PCR, and the TCRdb table lists in-frame clones only, not all of them. This table holds 490,000 or so clones, around 85% found once. Per the germline V gene, CDR1 is KGHDR and CDR2 is SFDVKD. V was pared by 5 bases and J by 6 bases, with 10 bases of the junction left unmatched. The CDR3 has 16 residues. The study assigned cohorts using participant-reported clinical history. The chain has TRBV24-1 and TRBJ2-2; TRBD1 agrees at 8 bases. Sequenced input: PBMCs or T cells enriched from blood (not recorded which). The receptor was isolated from a woman in her fifties or sixties who had recovered from COVID-19. The CDR3 DNA is TGTGCCACCAGTGGGGCTACAGGGGGACCGGCCGGGGAGCTGTTTTTT. It codes for CATSGATGGPAGELFF.